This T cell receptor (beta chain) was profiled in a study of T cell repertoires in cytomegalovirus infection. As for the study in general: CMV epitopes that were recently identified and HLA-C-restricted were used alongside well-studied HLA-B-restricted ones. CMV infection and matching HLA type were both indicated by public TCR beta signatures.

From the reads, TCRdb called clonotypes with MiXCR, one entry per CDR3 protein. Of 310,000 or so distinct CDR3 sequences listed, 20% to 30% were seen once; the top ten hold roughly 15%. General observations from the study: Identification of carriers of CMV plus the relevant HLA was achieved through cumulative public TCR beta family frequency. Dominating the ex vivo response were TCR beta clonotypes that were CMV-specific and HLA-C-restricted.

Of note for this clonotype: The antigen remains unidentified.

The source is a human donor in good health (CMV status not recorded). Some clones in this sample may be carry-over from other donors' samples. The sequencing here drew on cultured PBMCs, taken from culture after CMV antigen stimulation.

CDR3 DNA sequence: TGCAGCGTTGAAGAACTAGCGGGAGGGGCCGGGGAGCTGTTTTTT. This translates into CSVEELAGGAGELFF. The rearrangement uses TRBV29-1 and TRBJ2-2, with 13 bases matching TRBD2. The CDR3 has 15 amino acids. Germline loops: CDR1 SQVTM, CDR2 ANQGSEA. Unmatched junction bases numbered 1, after V lost 0 bases and J lost 6 bases.